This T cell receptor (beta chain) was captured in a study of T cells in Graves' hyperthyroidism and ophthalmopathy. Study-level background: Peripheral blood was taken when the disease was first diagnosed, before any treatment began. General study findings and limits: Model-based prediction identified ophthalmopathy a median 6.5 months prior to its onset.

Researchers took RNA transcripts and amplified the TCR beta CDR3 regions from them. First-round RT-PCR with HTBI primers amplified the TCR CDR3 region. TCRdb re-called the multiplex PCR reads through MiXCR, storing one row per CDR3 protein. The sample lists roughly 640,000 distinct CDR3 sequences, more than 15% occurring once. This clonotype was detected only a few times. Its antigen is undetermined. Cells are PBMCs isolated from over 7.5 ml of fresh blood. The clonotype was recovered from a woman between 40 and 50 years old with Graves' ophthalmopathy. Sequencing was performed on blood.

This CDR3 is CASSLTGGLAGGPPYF. The CDR3 DNA reads TGTGCCAGCAGCTTAACCGGGGGACTAGCGGGGGGGCCTCCGTACTTC. V usage is TRBV7-2 and J usage is TRBJ2-5; 16 bases match TRBD2. From germline, CDR1 is SGHTA and CDR2 FQGNSA. V gave up 2 bases and J gave up 13 bases; unmatched junction bases: 10. The CDR3 is 16 residues long.